This T cell receptor beta chain stems from a study of cytomegalovirus exposure and HLA in healthy donors. Broader study findings: Among TCR beta chains, those listed as cytomegalovirus-associated numbered some 170. Later findings reportedly placed an Asian-associated ancestry cluster below the approximately 670-donor mean for N-insertions. According to an earlier analysis, most TCR beta V segments yielded productive rearrangements about 90% or about 30% of the time.

PCR amplification relied on 60 Vbeta primers (plus 13 Jbeta primers). Assay used: immunoSEQ multiplex PCR; TCRdb lists only in-frame clones, some missing. The sample gives about 140,000 clones, around 73% of which show up once; 1.6% is in the top ten. For this clone: No antigen is known for it.

The CDR3 length is 13 residues. CDR1 is MDHEN, CDR2 SYDVKM, per germline. V dropped 3 bases and J dropped 11 bases, with 13 bases sitting between them. Sequencing was carried out using PBMCs. The V call is TRBV28, the J call TRBJ1-4; no clear D. This TCR was recovered from a female donor in good health and CMV-seronegative. The CDR3: CASSFTSGSKLFF. CDR3 nucleotide sequence: TGTGCCAGCAGTTTCACCTCCGGGAGTAAACTGTTTTTT. Together with reference TRBV28 and TRBJ1-4, the CDR3 gives the full variable domain: DVKVTQSSRYLVKRTGEKVFLECVQDMDHENMFWYRQDPGLGLRLIYFSYDVKMKEKGDIPEGYSVSREKKERFSLILESASTNQTSMYLCASSFTSGSKLFFGSGTQLSVL.